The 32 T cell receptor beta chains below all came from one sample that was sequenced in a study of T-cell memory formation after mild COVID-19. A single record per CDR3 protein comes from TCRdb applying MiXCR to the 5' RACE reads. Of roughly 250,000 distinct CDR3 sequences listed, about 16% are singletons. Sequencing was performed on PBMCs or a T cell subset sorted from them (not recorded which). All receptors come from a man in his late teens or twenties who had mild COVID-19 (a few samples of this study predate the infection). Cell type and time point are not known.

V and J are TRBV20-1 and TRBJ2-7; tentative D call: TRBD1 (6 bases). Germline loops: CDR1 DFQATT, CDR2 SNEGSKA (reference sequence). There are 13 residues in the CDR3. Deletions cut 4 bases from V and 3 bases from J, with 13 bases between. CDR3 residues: CSATQTGGYEQYV. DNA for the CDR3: TGCAGTGCTACACAGACAGGAGGCTACGAGCAGTACGTC.

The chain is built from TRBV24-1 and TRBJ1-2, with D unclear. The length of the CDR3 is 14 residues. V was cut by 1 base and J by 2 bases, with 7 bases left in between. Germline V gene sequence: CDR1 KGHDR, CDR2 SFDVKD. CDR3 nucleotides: TGTGCCACCAGTGATTTTTCGGTCAACTATGGCTACACCTTC. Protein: CATSDFSVNYGYTF.

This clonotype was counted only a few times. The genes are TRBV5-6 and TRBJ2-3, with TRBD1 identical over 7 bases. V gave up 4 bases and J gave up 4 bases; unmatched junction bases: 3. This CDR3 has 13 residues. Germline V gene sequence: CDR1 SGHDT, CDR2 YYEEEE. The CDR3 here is CASSLTGSDTQYF. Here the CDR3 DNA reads TGTGCCAGCAGCCTGACAGGGTCAGATACGCAGTATTTT.

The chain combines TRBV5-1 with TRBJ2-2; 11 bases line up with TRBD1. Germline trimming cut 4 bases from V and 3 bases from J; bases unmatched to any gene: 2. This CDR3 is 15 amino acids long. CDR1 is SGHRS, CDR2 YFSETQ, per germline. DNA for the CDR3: TGCGCCAGCAGCCGGGACAGGGGGGACACCGGGGAGCTGTTTTTT. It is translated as CASSRDRGDTGELFF.

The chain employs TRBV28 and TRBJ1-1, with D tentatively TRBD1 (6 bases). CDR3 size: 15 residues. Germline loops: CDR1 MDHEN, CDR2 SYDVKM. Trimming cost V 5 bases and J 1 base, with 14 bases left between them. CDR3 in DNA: TGTGCCAGCAGTCCGGCGGGGGCAGGGAACACTGAAGCTTTCTTT. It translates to CASSPAGAGNTEAFF.

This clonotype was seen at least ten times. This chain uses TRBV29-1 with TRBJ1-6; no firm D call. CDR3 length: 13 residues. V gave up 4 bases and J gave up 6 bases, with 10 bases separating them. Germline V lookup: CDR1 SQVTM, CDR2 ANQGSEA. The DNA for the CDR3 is TGCAGCGTTGGTGAGGACTTTAATTCACCCCTCCACTTT. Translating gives CSVGEDFNSPLHF.

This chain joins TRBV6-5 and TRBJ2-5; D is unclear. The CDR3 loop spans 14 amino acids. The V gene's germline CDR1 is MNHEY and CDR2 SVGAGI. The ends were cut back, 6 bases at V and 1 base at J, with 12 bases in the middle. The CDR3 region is CASSRPQAQETQYF. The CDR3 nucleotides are TGTGCCAGCAGCCGCCCTCAGGCCCAAGAGACCCAGTACTTC.

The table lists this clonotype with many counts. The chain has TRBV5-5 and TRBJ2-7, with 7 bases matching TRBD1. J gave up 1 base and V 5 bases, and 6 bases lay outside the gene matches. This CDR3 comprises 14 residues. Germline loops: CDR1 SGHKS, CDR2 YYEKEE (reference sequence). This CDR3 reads CASRPTGDSYEQYF. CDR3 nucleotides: TGTGCCAGCAGGCCTACAGGGGATTCCTACGAGCAGTACTTC.

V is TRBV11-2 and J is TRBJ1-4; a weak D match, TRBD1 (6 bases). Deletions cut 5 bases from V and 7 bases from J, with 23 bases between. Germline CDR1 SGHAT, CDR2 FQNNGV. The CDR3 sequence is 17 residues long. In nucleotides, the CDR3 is TGTGCCAGCAGCACCATTCGGGGGGGCGTTTTAGGTGAAAAACTGTTTTTT. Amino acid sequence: CASSTIRGGVLGEKLFF.

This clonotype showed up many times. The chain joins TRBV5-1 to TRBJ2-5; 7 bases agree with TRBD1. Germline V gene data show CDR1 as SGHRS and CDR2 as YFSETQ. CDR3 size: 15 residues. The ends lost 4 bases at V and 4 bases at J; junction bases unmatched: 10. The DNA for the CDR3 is TGCGCCAGCAGCCCCGGGACAGCGGTCCTAGAGACCCAGTACTTC. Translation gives CASSPGTAVLETQYF.

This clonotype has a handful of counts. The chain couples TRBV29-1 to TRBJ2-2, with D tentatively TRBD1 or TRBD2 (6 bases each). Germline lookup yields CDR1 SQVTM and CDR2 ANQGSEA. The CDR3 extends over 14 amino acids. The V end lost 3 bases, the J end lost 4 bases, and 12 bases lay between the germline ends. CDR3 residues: CSVDGGPGTGELFF. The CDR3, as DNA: TGCAGCGTTGATGGGGGGCCGGGCACCGGGGAGCTGTTTTTT.

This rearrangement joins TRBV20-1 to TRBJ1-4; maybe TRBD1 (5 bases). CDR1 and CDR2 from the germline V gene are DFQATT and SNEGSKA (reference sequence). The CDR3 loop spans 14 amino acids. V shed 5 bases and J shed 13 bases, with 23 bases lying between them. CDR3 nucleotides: TGCAGTGCTCCACCGTCAGGGACTAGCGGACTACTGTTTTTT. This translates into CSAPPSGTSGLLFF.

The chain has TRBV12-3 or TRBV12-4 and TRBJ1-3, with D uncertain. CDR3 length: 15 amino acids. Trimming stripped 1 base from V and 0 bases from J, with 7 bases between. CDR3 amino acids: CASSLGSLSGNTIYF. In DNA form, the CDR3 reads TGTGCCAGCAGTTTAGGAAGTCTCTCTGGAAACACCATATATTTT.

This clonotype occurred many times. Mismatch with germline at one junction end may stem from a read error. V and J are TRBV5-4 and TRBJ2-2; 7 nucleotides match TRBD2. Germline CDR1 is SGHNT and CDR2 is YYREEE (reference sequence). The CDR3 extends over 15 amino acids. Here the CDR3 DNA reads TGTGCCAGCAGGTTGGGAGGGGCTGACACCGGGGAGCTGTTTTTT. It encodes CASRLGGADTGELFF.

This CDR3 reads CASSLGHVRTDTQYF. CDR3 DNA sequence: TGTGCCAGCAGTTTAGGACATGTGCGCACAGATACGCAGTATTTT. This rearrangement joins TRBV6-6 to TRBJ2-3, with D perhaps matching TRBD1 (5 bases). The CDR3 has 15 amino acids. Trimming left V 4 bases short and J 1 base short, with 12 bases between. CDR1 and CDR2 from the germline V gene are MNHNY and SVGAGI (reference sequence).

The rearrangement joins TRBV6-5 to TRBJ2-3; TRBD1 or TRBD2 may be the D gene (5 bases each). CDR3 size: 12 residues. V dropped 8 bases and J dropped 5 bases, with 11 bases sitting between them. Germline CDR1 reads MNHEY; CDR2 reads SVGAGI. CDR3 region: CASGDRRDTQYF. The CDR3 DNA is TGTGCCAGCGGGGACCGACGAGATACGCAGTATTTT.

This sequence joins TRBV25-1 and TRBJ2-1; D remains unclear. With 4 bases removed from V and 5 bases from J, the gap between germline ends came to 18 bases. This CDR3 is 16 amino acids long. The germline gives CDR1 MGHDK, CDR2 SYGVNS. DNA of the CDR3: TGTGCCAGCAGTGTATCCCCCGGAATAAAACACAATGAGCAGTTCTTC. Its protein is CASSVSPGIKHNEQFF.

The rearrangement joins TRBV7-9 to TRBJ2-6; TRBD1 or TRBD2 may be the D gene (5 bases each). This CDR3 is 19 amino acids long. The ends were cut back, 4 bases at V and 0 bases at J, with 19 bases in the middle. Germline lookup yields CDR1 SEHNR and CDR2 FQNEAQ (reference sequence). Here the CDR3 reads CASSSSPGRAVSGANVLTF. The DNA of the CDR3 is TGTGCCAGCAGCTCGTCGCCGGGACGTGCAGTCTCTGGGGCCAACGTCCTGACTTTC.

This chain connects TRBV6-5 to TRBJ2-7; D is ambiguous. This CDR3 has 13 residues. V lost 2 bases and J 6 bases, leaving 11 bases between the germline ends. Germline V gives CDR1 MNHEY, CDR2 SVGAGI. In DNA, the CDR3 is TGTGCCAGCAGTTACCCCCCGGTATCCGAGCAGTACTTC. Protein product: CASSYPPVSEQYF.

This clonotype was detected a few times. The CDR3 DNA follows: TGTGCCAGCAGCTTACGAGGTCCGAGGGAGACCCAGTACTTC. Encoded protein: CASSLRGPRETQYF. The chain links TRBV7-2 to TRBJ2-5; no clear D. CDR1 is SGHTA and CDR2 is FQGNSA in the germline V gene. CDR3 length equals 14 residues. V was shortened by 2 bases and J by 5 bases, with 12 bases between the two germline ends.

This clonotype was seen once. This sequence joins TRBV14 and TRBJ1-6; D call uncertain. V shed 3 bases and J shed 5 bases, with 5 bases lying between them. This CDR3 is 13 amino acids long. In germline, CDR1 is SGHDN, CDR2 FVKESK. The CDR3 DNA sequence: TGTGCCAGCAGCCAGGGAAATAATTCACCCCTCCACTTT. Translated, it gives CASSQGNNSPLHF.

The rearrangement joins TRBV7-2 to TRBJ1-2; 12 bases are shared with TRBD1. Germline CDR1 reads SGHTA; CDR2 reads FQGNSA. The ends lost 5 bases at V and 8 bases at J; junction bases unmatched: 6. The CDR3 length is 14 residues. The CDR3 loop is CASSPGQGAVGYTF. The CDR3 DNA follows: TGTGCCAGCAGCCCGGGACAGGGGGCGGTAGGCTACACCTTC.

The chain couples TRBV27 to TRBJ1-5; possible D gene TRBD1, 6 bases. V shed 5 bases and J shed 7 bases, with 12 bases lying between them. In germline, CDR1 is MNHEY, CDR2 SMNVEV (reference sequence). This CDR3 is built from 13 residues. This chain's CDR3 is CASSEYRDQPQHF. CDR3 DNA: TGTGCCAGCAGTGAGTACAGGGACCAGCCCCAGCATTTT.

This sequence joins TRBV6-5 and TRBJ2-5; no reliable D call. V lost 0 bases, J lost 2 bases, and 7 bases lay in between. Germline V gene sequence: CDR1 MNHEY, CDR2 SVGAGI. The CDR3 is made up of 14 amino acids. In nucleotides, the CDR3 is TGTGCCAGCAGTTACTCTCGCAGACAAGAGACCCAGTACTTC. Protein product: CASSYSRRQETQYF.

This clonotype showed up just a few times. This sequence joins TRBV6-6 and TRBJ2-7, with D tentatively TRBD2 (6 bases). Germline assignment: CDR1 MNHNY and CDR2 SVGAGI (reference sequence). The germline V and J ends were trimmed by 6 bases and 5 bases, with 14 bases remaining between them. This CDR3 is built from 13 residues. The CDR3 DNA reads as TGTGCCAGCAGGTTCGGGGGTACGGACGAGCAGTACGTC. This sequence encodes CASRFGGTDEQYV.

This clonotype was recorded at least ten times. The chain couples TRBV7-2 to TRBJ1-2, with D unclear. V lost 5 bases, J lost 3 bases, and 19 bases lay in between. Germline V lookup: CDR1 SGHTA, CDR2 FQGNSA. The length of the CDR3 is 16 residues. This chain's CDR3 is CASSPARQGRYYGYTF. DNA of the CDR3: TGTGCCAGCAGCCCCGCCCGACAAGGACGTTACTATGGCTACACCTTC.

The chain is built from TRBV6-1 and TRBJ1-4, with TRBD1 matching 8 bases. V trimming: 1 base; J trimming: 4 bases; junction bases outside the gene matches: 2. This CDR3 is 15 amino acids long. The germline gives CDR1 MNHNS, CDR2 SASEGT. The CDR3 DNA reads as TGTGCCAGCAGTGAAGGGGGACAGGATAATGAAAAACTGTTTTTT. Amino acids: CASSEGGQDNEKLFF.

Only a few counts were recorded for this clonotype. DNA for the CDR3: TGTGCCAGCAGCGAGGGGCCGGAGACTCCCAGACCGTACAATGAGCAGTTCTTC. Protein product: CASSEGPETPRPYNEQFF. V is TRBV11-3 and J is TRBJ2-1; D could derive from TRBD1 or TRBD2 (5 bases each). V shed 5 bases and J shed 4 bases, with 24 bases lying between them. Germline V lookup: CDR1 SGHNT, CDR2 YENEEA. There are 18 residues in the CDR3.

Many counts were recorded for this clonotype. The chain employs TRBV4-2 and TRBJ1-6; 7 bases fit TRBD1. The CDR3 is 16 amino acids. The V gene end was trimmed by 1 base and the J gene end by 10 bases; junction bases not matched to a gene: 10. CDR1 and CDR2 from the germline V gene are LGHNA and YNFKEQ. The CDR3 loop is CASSQVGQGVTSPLHF. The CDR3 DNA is TGTGCCAGCAGCCAAGTGGGGCAGGGGGTCACATCACCCCTCCACTTT.

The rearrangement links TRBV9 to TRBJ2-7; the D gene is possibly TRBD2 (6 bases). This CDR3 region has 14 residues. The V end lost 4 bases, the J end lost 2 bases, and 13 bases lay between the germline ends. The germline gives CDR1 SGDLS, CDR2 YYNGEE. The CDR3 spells CASSPSRGTYEQYF. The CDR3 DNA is TGTGCCAGCAGCCCCTCCCGGGGGACCTACGAGCAGTACTTC.

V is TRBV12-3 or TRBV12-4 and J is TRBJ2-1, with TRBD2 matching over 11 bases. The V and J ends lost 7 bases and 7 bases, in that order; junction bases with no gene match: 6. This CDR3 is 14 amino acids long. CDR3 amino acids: CASTETSGTNEQFF. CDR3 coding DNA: TGTGCCAGCACTGAGACTAGCGGGACGAATGAGCAGTTCTTC.

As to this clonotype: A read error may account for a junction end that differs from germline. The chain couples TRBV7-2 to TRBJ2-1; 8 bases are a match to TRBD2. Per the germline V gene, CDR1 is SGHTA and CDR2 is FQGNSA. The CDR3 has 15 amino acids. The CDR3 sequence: CASSLAGQTYNEQFF. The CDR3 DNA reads TGTGCCAGCAGCCTAGCGGGCCAGACCTACAATGAGCAGTTCTTC. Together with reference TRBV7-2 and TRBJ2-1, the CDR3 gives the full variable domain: GAGVSQSPSNKVTEKGKDVELRCDPISGHTALYWYRQSLGQGLEFLIYFQGNSAPDKSGLPSDRFSAERTGGSVSTLTIQRTQQEDSAVYLCASSLAGQTYNEQFFGPGTRLTVL.